The T cell receptor (beta chain) under discussion was sequenced for a study of graft-versus-host responses after intestinal transplantation. Study-wide context: Recipients received multivisceral, liver-intestinal, or isolated intestinal transplants.

As for this clone: Its antigen is undetermined.

Overall study results and limits: High graft-versus-host to host-versus-graft clonal ratios were seen in allografts of patients with graft-donor T cell macrochimerism. Declines in HvG clones occurring early post-transplant were associated with peak circulating GvH clone levels. GvH clones turned up in recipient marrow; some had shown up first in ileum or blood.

Profiled with immunoSEQ multiplex PCR; TCRdb holds only in-frame clones, not every one. The sample contains fewer than 120,000 clones, about 93% of which appear only once. Sequences were derived from unstimulated CD8+ T cells sorted from spleen or lymph node cells, sampled before intestinal transplant. This clonotype was obtained from a human donor who received an intestinal transplant.

CDR3 sequence (DNA): TGCGCCAGCCCAGACTCAGCCGGGACGCAGTATTTT. It specifies CASPDSAGTQYF. The J gene is TRBJ2-3, the V gene TRBV5-1; D gene uncertain. Trimming removed 7 bases from V and 9 bases from J, with 15 bases in between. The CDR3 length is 12 residues. CDR1 and CDR2 (germline): SGHRS, YFSETQ. The variable domain in full, completed from reference TRBV5-1 and TRBJ2-3, reads KAGVTQTPRYLIKTRGQQVTLSCSPISGHRSVSWYQQTPGQGLQFLFEYFSETQRNKGNFPGRFSGRQFSNSRSEMNVSTLELGDSALYLCASPDSAGTQYFGPGTRLTVL.